The 27 T cell receptor beta chains below were found in one sample sequenced in a study of T-cell memory formation after mild COVID-19. TCRdb reprocessed the 5' RACE reads via MiXCR and lists one record per CDR3 protein. Of under 300,000 distinct CDR3 sequences detected, about a sixth appear once; the ten largest clones hold 3.5%. Sequenced: PBMCs or a T cell subset sorted from them (not recorded which). Receptors originate from a man between 18 and 29 years old who had mild COVID-19 (a few samples of this study predate the infection). Cell type and time point are not known.

V is TRBV5-1 and J is TRBJ1-6; D not certain. V shed 7 bases and J shed 6 bases, with 11 bases lying between them. Germline CDR1 is SGHRS and CDR2 is YFSETQ. This CDR3 is built from 13 residues. The CDR3 sequence: CASAKVVNSPLHF. In nucleotides, the CDR3 is TGCGCCAGCGCGAAGGTAGTTAATTCACCCCTCCACTTT.

The chain joins TRBV5-1 to TRBJ1-4; no definite D call. The CDR3 totals 15 residues. Germline CDR1 reads SGHRS; CDR2 reads YFSETQ. V was pared by 4 bases and J by 5 bases, with 15 bases between. The CDR3 protein is CASSPEGVLNEKLFF. CDR3 DNA sequence: TGCGCCAGCAGCCCCGAAGGTGTATTAAATGAAAAACTGTTTTTT.

Only a few counts were recorded for this clonotype. CDR3 nucleotide sequence: TGCAGTGCTGTAGCGGGGGCCGACACAGATACGCAGTATTTT. This gives the protein CSAVAGADTDTQYF. The genes are TRBV20-1 and TRBJ2-3, with 9 bases that match TRBD2. The CDR3 runs 14 residues. The germline CDR1 and CDR2 sequences are DFQATT and SNEGSKA (reference sequence). V trimming: 5 bases; J trimming: 2 bases; junction bases outside the gene matches: 5.

This clonotype was counted at least ten times. The chain couples TRBV15 to TRBJ2-1, with D perhaps matching TRBD1 (6 bases). V was shortened by 4 bases and J by 12 bases, with 13 bases between the two germline ends. The CDR3 extends over 12 amino acids. Looked up from germline, CDR1 is LNHNV and CDR2 is YYDKDF (reference sequence). The DNA of the CDR3 is TGTGCCACCAGCACCGACAGGTTGGGGCAGTTCTTC. This sequence encodes CATSTDRLGQFF.

The chain couples TRBV5-4 to TRBJ2-1; a possible D gene is TRBD2 (5 bases). Per the germline V gene, CDR1 is SGHNT and CDR2 is YYREEE (reference sequence). V gave up 0 bases and J gave up 7 bases, with 11 bases separating them. The CDR3 has 14 residues. This CDR3 is CASSLDLRANEQFF. In DNA form, the CDR3 reads TGTGCCAGCAGCTTGGATTTGAGGGCTAATGAGCAGTTCTTC.

The chain couples TRBV4-1 to TRBJ1-5, with D perhaps matching TRBD1 (6 bases). Trimming took 4 bases from V and 5 from J, leaving 18 bases between them. This CDR3 comprises 16 residues. From germline, CDR1 is MGHRA and CDR2 YSYEKL. CDR3 DNA: TGCGCCAGCAGCCGAGACTTGGACAGCCAACATCAGCCCCAGCATTTT. It specifies CASSRDLDSQHQPQHF.

This clonotype was detected many times. The chain links TRBV7-2 to TRBJ2-2; D remains unclear. The V end was cut by 1 base, the J end by 7 bases, with 4 bases between. The CDR3 is made up of 12 amino acids. Germline loops: CDR1 SGHTA, CDR2 FQGNSA. The CDR3: CASSLGVGELFF. In DNA form, the CDR3 reads TGTGCCAGCAGCTTAGGGGTCGGGGAGCTGTTTTTT.

The rearrangement links TRBV20-1 to TRBJ1-2, with D perhaps TRBD1 (6 bases). Germline CDR1 and CDR2: DFQATT and SNEGSKA (reference sequence). V lost 5 bases to trimming and J lost 7 bases, with 17 bases between them. The CDR3 spans 13 residues. The CDR3 DNA follows: TGCAGTGCTCCGTTGGGGGGGCCGAGTGGCTACACCTTC. It is translated as CSAPLGGPSGYTF.

This clonotype has only a few counts. This chain connects TRBV6-2 or TRBV6-3 to TRBJ2-2; D is uncertain. Germline lookup yields CDR1 MNHEY and CDR2 SVGEGT. Trimming cost V 5 bases and J 4 bases, with 8 bases left between them. This CDR3 region has 13 residues. The CDR3 DNA sequence: TGTGCCAGCAGTCCGCAACCCACCGGGGAGCTGTTTTTT. This sequence encodes CASSPQPTGELFF.

The V call is TRBV7-8, the J call TRBJ2-7; 8 bases match TRBD1. The germline gives CDR1 SGHVS, CDR2 FQNEAQ. The junction had 5 bases not matched to a gene; V was cut back by 4 bases and J by 6 bases. The CDR3 is 13 amino acids. CDR3: CASSSGQGGEQYV. CDR3 DNA sequence: TGTGCCAGCAGCTCCGGACAGGGAGGCGAGCAGTACGTC.

The chain is built from TRBV6-2 or TRBV6-3 and TRBJ1-5, with D perhaps matching TRBD1 (6 bases). Germline V gene lookup returns CDR1 MNHEY and CDR2 SVGEGT. Trimming left V 4 bases short and J 5 bases short, with 15 bases between. The CDR3 runs 15 residues. The DNA of the CDR3 is TGTGCCAGCAGTTCTTTGACAGGCTCCTATCAGCCCCAGCATTTT. This sequence encodes CASSSLTGSYQPQHF.

Only a few counts were recorded for this clonotype. J is TRBJ2-3 and V is TRBV4-3; TRBD1 matches 8 bases. The CDR3 has 16 residues. Trimming at V came to 2 bases and at J to 2 bases, leaving 6 bases not matched to a gene. Germline CDR1 and CDR2: LGHNA and YSLEER. The CDR3 nucleotides are TGCGCCAGCAGCCAATCTGGACAGGGAAACACAGATACGCAGTATTTT. Protein product: CASSQSGQGNTDTQYF.

The sample holds a few counts of this clonotype. The chain couples TRBV2 to TRBJ2-7; 7 nucleotides align to TRBD2. With 7 bases clipped from V and 0 bases from J, the junction kept 9 bases outside the gene matches. The CDR3 is made up of 15 amino acids. The germline gives CDR1 SNHLY, CDR2 FYNNEI. CDR3 region: CASKNRGGYSYEQYV. CDR3 sequence (DNA): TGTGCCAGCAAAAACCGCGGGGGATACTCCTACGAGCAGTACGTC.

This clonotype was counted only a few times. The gene calls are TRBV4-2 and TRBJ2-3; TRBD2 matches at 12 bases. Germline CDR1 is LGHNA and CDR2 is YNFKEQ. This CDR3 spans 17 amino acids. Trimming cost V 2 bases and J 5 bases; bases outside gene matches: 8. The CDR3 protein is CASSQSLAGGPVDTQYF. CDR3 in DNA: TGTGCCAGCAGCCAATCGCTAGCGGGGGGGCCAGTAGATACGCAGTATTTT.

The V and J genes are TRBV9 and TRBJ2-3; 8 nucleotides align to TRBD1. Germline V lookup: CDR1 SGDLS, CDR2 YYNGEE. The CDR3 runs to 15 residues. The J segment lost 0 bases and the V segment lost 3 bases, leaving 3 bases of the junction unmatched. The CDR3 loop is CASSADRGSTDTQYF. CDR3 in DNA: TGTGCCAGCAGCGCCGACAGGGGTAGCACAGATACGCAGTATTTT. Together with reference TRBV9 and TRBJ2-3, the CDR3 gives the full variable domain: DSGVTQTPKHLITATGQRVTLRCSPRSGDLSVYWYQQSLDQGLQFLIQYYNGEERAKGNILERFSAQQFPDLHSELNLSSLELGDSALYFCASSADRGSTDTQYFGPGTRLTVL.

V gene TRBV15 combines with J gene TRBJ1-5; D remains ambiguous. This CDR3 has 17 amino acids. Trimming took 1 base from V and 6 from J, leaving 19 bases between them. Germline V CDR1 and CDR2: LNHNV, YYDKDF (reference sequence). This CDR3 is CATSRVGGRFSRQPQHF. CDR3 nucleotide sequence: TGTGCCACCAGCAGAGTTGGAGGCCGCTTCAGCCGTCAGCCCCAGCATTTT.

The chain is built from TRBV28 and TRBJ1-4, with D maybe TRBD1 (5 bases). Per the germline V gene, CDR1 is MDHEN and CDR2 is SYDVKM. CDR3 size: 14 residues. V was clipped by 4 bases and J by 4 bases, with 10 bases between them. The CDR3 coding sequence is TGTGCCAGCAGTTCGCAGGGAATTAATGAAAAACTGTTTTTT. Translation: CASSSQGINEKLFF.

V gene TRBV30 combines with J gene TRBJ2-1; TRBD2 might be the D (5 bases). Germline assignment: CDR1 GTSNPN and CDR2 SVGIG (reference sequence). The CDR3 covers 14 residues. Trimming removed 4 bases from V and 4 bases from J, with 14 bases in between. CDR3 coding DNA: TGTGCCTGGACCCCCCCGCGGGCTTACAATGAGCAGTTCTTC. It encodes CAWTPPRAYNEQFF.

The gene calls are TRBV6-5 and TRBJ2-1; D gene ambiguous. V lost 3 bases, J lost 8 bases, and 8 bases lay in between. The CDR3 consists of 12 residues. Germline V CDR1 and CDR2: MNHEY, SVGAGI. CDR3 loop: CASSYARDEQFF. CDR3 nucleotide sequence: TGTGCCAGCAGTTATGCTCGCGATGAGCAGTTCTTC.

The CDR3 sequence is CASAGQRTDTQYF. Here the CDR3 DNA reads TGTGCCAGCGCTGGACAGCGCACAGATACGCAGTATTTT. The chain uses TRBV19 and TRBJ2-3, with D possibly TRBD1 on 6 matching bases. Germline assignment: CDR1 LNHDA and CDR2 SQIVND (reference sequence). The CDR3 runs to 13 residues. V was trimmed by 9 bases and J by 1 base, leaving 11 bases between them. Complete variable domain (other parts from reference TRBV19 and TRBJ2-3): DGGITQSPKYLFRKEGQNVTLSCEQNLNHDAMYWYRQDPGQGLRLIYYSQIVNDFQKGDIAEGYSVSREKKESFPLTVTSAQKNPTAFYLCASAGQRTDTQYFGPGTRLTVL.

The rearrangement uses TRBV6-5 and TRBJ1-4; D uncertain. V lost 7 bases, J lost 1 base, and 13 bases lay in between. Germline CDR1 reads MNHEY; CDR2 reads SVGAGI. This CDR3 comprises 15 residues. CDR3: CASISHRRTNEKLFF. In DNA form, the CDR3 reads TGTGCCAGCATTTCACATCGTCGAACTAATGAAAAACTGTTTTTT.

The chain links TRBV5-1 to TRBJ2-3, with 8 bases fitting TRBD2. After removal of 3 bases from V and 4 bases from J, the junction contained 13 bases not matched to a gene. Germline V CDR1 and CDR2: SGHRS, YFSETQ. The CDR3 is made up of 17 amino acids. CDR3 nucleotide sequence: TGCGCCAGCAGCTCTCGGGTGGCGGGGGGTTTTGCAGATACGCAGTATTTT. This translates into CASSSRVAGGFADTQYF.

The V and J genes are TRBV12-3 or TRBV12-4 and TRBJ2-7; tentatively, D is TRBD2 (6 bases). The CDR3 contains 14 residues. The V end lost 3 bases, the J end lost 4 bases, and 13 bases lay between the germline ends. The CDR3 nucleotides read TGTGCCAGCAGTTTCGAGGCAGGGACTTACGAGCAGTACTTC. It yields the protein CASSFEAGTYEQYF.

The chain joins TRBV5-4 to TRBJ2-4, with D tentatively TRBD2 (6 bases). The germline V gene has CDR1 SGHNT and CDR2 YYREEE (reference sequence). This CDR3 contains 14 residues. Between the trimmed V and J ends, which lost 4 bases and 8 bases, there was a span of 16 bases. The CDR3 spells CASSVDMSGDIQYF. The DNA for the CDR3 is TGTGCCAGCAGCGTGGATATGTCGGGGGACATTCAGTACTTC.

This clonotype was observed a few times. V is TRBV7-2 and J is TRBJ2-7; no clear D. Trimming shortened V by 6 bases and J by 2 bases, and 11 bases separated the two germline ends. The CDR3 covers 13 residues. The germline V gene has CDR1 SGHTA and CDR2 FQGNSA. The CDR3 nucleotides read TGTGCCAGCAGTCTGGACCTCCCCTACGAGCAGTACGTC. This translates into CASSLDLPYEQYV.

This clonotype has only a few counts. The chain combines TRBV7-8 with TRBJ1-5, with D maybe TRBD1 (5 bases). V was pared by 5 bases and J by 7 bases, with 9 bases between. Per the germline V gene, CDR1 is SGHVS and CDR2 is FQNEAQ. This CDR3 is 12 amino acids long. The CDR3 DNA reads as TGTGCCAGCAGCCCTCGGGGCCAGCCCCAGCATTTT. It translates to CASSPRGQPQHF. Full variable domain (rest looked up from reference TRBV7-8 and TRBJ1-5): GAGVSQSPRYKVAKRGQDVALRCDPISGHVSLFWYQQALGQGPEFLTYFQNEAQLDKSGLPSDRFFAERPEGSVSTLKIQRTQQEDSAVYLCASSPRGQPQHFGDGTRLSIL.

The chain joins TRBV24-1 to TRBJ1-4, with 8 bases lining up with TRBD1. The CDR3 is 18 amino acids. Germline trimming cut 3 bases from V and 1 base from J; bases unmatched to any gene: 9. Germline V gene sequence: CDR1 KGHDR, CDR2 SFDVKD. CDR3 DNA: TGTGCCACCAGTGATCCTAGAGCAACAGGGGGAACTAATGAAAAACTGTTTTTT. Translated: CATSDPRATGGTNEKLFF.